The T cell receptor (beta chain) described here comes from a study of T cell responses to AZD1222 COVID-19 vaccine. Turning to this clone: Its antigen is not known.

Trimming cost V 7 bases and J 6 bases, with 12 bases left between them. This CDR3 spans 13 amino acids. Germline assignment: CDR1 MGHDK and CDR2 SYGVNS. Only in-frame clones appear in the TCRdb table, and some are missing; sequencing was by immunoSEQ multiplex PCR. The data hold more than 90,000 clones, with about 86% observed a single time. Overall study results and limits: The sample set comprised mostly white British donors with more females, and clonal diversity was possibly underestimated.

The rearrangement joins TRBV25-1 to TRBJ2-2; perhaps D is TRBD1 or TRBD2 (5 bases each). The sequencing used peripheral blood, collected on day 0 of AZD1222 vaccination. The origin of this receptor is an adult in good health. The CDR3 region has the DNA TGTGCCAGCACCCCCAGGGACGCCGGGGAGCTGTTTTTT. Encoded protein: CASTPRDAGELFF.